This T cell receptor (beta chain) was recorded in a study of shared clonotypes between healthy human individuals. CD4+ cells were split into CD45RA+ naive and CD45RA-negative memory subsets. Study observations and caveats: Clonotype sharing among donors was expected to depend on sequencing depth.

Libraries were prepared by immunoSEQ multiplex PCR; TCRdb keeps only in-frame clonotypes and omits some of them. Of 650,000 to 750,000 clones listed, 72% are singletons. This CDR3 is built from 18 residues. J was trimmed by 8 bases and V by 5 bases; bases with no gene match: 15. Germline V gene sequence: CDR1 GTSNPN, CDR2 SVGIG (reference sequence). Concerning this clone: Its target is not known.

This chain uses TRBV30 with TRBJ2-1; 16 bases are a match to TRBD2. The source material was memory CD4+ T cells sorted from blood. Specified subset: CD45RA-negative fraction. The clonotype was recovered from a woman aged 25 to 39 in good health. CDR3 nucleotides: TGTGCCTGGCAATACGGGACTAGCGGGAGGGGTAGGGGGCATGAGCAGTTCTTC. As protein: CAWQYGTSGRGRGHEQFF.